This T cell receptor (beta chain) was retrieved from a study of blood T cell repertoires in COVID-19. Study context: The samples span acute and convalescent COVID-19 from the United States, Italy and Spain. Sample material is recorded as cDNA or gDNA derived from T cells, B-cell-depleted T cells, or PBMCs.

V dropped 3 bases and J dropped 7; count of bases not matched to a gene: 14. CDR1 and CDR2 from the germline V gene are KGHSH and LQKENI. The CDR3 runs 16 residues. Study processing details: For nucleated cells, counts were estimated from reference gene primer amplification. The repertoire was sequenced with immunoSEQ multiplex PCR; TCRdb's copy has only in-frame clones and lacks some. From that table come the V and J calls and clone size; the DNA was used to work out D and trimming. Counted here are fewer than 150,000 clones, less than 85% occurring once; the ten biggest clones make up approximately 6.1%.

This chain joins TRBV18 and TRBJ1-1; 7 bases map to TRBD1. Material for sequencing was peripheral blood. The receptor comes from a human donor in a cohort sampled during active COVID-19. The CDR3 spells CASSPLSDRARGEAFF. CDR3 nucleotides: TGTGCCAGCTCACCCCTAAGCGACAGGGCGAGGGGTGAAGCTTTCTTT.